The sequence of this T cell receptor beta chain was determined in a study of cytomegalovirus exposure and HLA in healthy donors. CDR1 is SGHRS and CDR2 is YFSETQ in the germline V gene. The CDR3 runs 16 residues. The V and J ends lost 0 bases and 4 bases, in that order; junction bases with no gene match: 5. This clone appeared once. The antigen is undetermined. PCR used 60 Vbeta primers and 13 Jbeta primers. The repertoire was sequenced with immunoSEQ multiplex PCR; TCRdb's copy has only in-frame clones and lacks some. The table lists about 180,000 clones, over 60% of them singletons, with approximately 6.3% in the top ten. Points from the study as a whole: Reports described diagnosis of cytomegalovirus status by the classifier as highly specific and sensitive.

The clonotype originates from a man aged 40-49 years in good health and CMV-seropositive. V is TRBV5-1 and J is TRBJ2-1; TRBD1 agrees at 9 bases. The sample consisted of PBMCs. CDR3: CASSLDPGQGYNEQFF. The CDR3 bases are TGCGCCAGCAGCTTGGACCCGGGACAGGGATACAATGAGCAGTTCTTC. The full variable domain, its missing parts supplied by reference TRBV5-1 and TRBJ2-1, is KAGVTQTPRYLIKTRGQQVTLSCSPISGHRSVSWYQQTPGQGLQFLFEYFSETQRNKGNFPGRFSGRQFSNSRSEMNVSTLELGDSALYLCASSLDPGQGYNEQFFGPGTRLTVL.